The rows below give T cell receptor beta chains drawn from one sample of a study of control samples from healthy donors and cancer patients. The table came from immunoSEQ multiplex PCR; TCRdb's copy has only in-frame clones and leaves some out. The table has fewer than 200,000 clones, 80% to 90% seen once; the top ten hold around 5%. Sequencing input: blood. These receptors were taken from a woman in her twenties or thirties in good health. Each CDR3 is given with its conserved first and last residue. Each record gives: D gene, J gene, clone size, V gene, CDR3 length, CDR3 protein, CDR3 DNA. A D gene is named only where the DNA matches it firmly. Expanded clones are given a class, and other clones once, few, many or no size at all.

>NA|TRBJ1-2|NA|TRBV5-4|11
CASRGLYGYTF
TGTGCCAGCAGGGGACTCTATGGCTACACCTTC
>NA|TRBJ2-3|NA|TRBV5-1|14
CASSLELTGDTQYF
TGCGCCAGCAGCTTGGAGTTGACGGGGGATACGCAGTATTTT
>NA|TRBJ2-2|NA|TRBV25-1|13
CASNPTNTGELFF
TGTGCCAGCAACCCAACGAACACCGGGGAGCTGTTTTTT
>NA|TRBJ1-2|NA|TRBV27|14
CASSFRWDSYGYTF
TGTGCCAGCAGTTTTCGTTGGGATAGCTATGGCTACACCTTC
>NA|TRBJ2-3|once|TRBV3-1/TRBV3-2|14
CASSRRDSTDTQYF
TGTGCCAGCAGCCGAAGGGACAGCACAGATACGCAGTATTTT
>NA|TRBJ2-5|once|TRBV14|15
CASSRTRGDEETQYF
TGTGCCAGCAGCCGTACAAGGGGTGACGAAGAGACCCAGTACTTC
>TRBD1|TRBJ2-1|NA|TRBV19|14
CASSTDRVDNEQFF
TGTGCCAGTAGTACCGACAGGGTCGACAATGAGCAGTTCTTC
>NA|TRBJ2-5|NA|TRBV6-1|16
CASSEGGSSRSETQYF
TGTGCCAGCAGTGAAGGGGGTAGTTCGCGGTCCGAGACCCAGTACTTC
>TRBD2|TRBJ2-7|NA|TRBV27|15
CASSLLGLAGVEQYF
TGTGCCAGCAGTTTACTGGGACTAGCGGGAGTCGAGCAGTACTTC
>NA|TRBJ1-1|NA|TRBV13|12
CASSPRSTEAFF
TGTGCCAGCAGCCCAAGGAGCACTGAAGCTTTCTTT
>TRBD1|TRBJ2-5|NA|TRBV30|14
CAWKGQGLQETQYF
TGTGCCTGGAAAGGACAGGGGCTCCAAGAGACCCAGTACTTC
>NA|TRBJ2-2|NA|TRBV14|14
CASSRPQSTGELFF
TGTGCCAGCAGTCGTCCTCAGAGCACCGGGGAGCTGTTTTTT
>TRBD1|TRBJ2-7|NA|TRBV28|20
CASLQGAGLGAYTGSYEQYF
TGTGCCAGCTTACAGGGGGCAGGACTTGGAGCGTACACTGGGTCCTACGAGCAGTACTTC